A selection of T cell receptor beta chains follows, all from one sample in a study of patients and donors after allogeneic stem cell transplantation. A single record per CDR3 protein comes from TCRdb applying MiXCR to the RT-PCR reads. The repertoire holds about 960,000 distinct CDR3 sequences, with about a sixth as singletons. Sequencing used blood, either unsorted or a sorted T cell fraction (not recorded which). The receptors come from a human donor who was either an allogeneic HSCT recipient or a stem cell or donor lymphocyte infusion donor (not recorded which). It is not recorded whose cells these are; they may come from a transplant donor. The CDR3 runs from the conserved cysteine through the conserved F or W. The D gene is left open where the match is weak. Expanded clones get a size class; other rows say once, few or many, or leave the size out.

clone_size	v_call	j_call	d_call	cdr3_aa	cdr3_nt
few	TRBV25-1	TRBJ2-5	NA	CASSEGGVFQETQYF	TGTGCCAGCAGTGAAGGCGGGGTTTTCCAAGAGACCCAGTACTTC
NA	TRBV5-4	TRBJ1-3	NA	CASSGDAGNTIYF	TGTGCCAGCTCAGGGGATGCTGGAAACACCATATATTTT
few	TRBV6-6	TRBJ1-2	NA	CASSDYLGGYTF	TGTGCCAGCAGCGACTACTTAGGGGGCTACACCTTC
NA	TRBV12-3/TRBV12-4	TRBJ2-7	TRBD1	CASSSDREPYEQYF	TGTGCCAGCAGTTCGGACAGGGAACCCTACGAGCAGTACTTC
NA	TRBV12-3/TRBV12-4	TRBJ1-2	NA	CASSNRRDGLGFGYTF	TGTGCCAGCAGTAACCGCCGGGACGGCCTGGGGTTTGGCTACACCTTC
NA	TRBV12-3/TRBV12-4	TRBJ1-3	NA	CASSSSPGSGNTIYF	TGTGCCAGCAGTTCCTCCCCCGGATCTGGAAACACCATATATTTT
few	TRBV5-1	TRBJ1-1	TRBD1	CASSPREGARTEAFF	TGCGCCAGCAGCCCTAGGGAGGGGGCGCGAACTGAAGCTTTCTTT
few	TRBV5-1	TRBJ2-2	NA	CASDPRGETGELFF	TGCGCCAGCGATCCGAGGGGGGAGACCGGGGAGCTGTTTTTT
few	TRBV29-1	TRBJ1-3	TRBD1	CSVPPRGKRNTIYF	TGCAGCGTTCCCCCCAGGGGGAAACGAAACACCATATATTTT
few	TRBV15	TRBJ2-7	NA	CATRVEASYEQYF	TGTGCCACCAGAGTAGAAGCGTCCTACGAGCAGTACTTC
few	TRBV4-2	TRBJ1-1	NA	CASSQATRPTRTEAFF	TGTGCCAGCAGCCAAGCTACCCGGCCCACAAGGACTGAAGCTTTCTTT
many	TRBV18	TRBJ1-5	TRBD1	CASSPPGQGNQPQHF	TGTGCCAGCTCACCACCGGGACAGGGCAATCAGCCCCAGCATTTT
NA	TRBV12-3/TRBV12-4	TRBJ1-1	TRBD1	CASVGGLLGTEAFF	TGTGCCAGCGTAGGGGGCCTTTTAGGCACTGAAGCTTTCTTT
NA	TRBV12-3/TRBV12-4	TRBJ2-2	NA	CASSMRLANTGELFF	TGTGCCAGCAGTATGAGACTAGCGAACACCGGGGAGCTGTTTTTT
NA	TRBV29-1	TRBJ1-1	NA	CSEKKNTEAFF	TGCAGCGAGAAGAAGAACACTGAAGCTTTCTTT
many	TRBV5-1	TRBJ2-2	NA	CASSSAERTGELFF	TGCGCCAGCAGCTCAGCGGAGCGCACCGGGGAGCTGTTTTTT
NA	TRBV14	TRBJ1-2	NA	CASSRTDYYGYTF	TGTGCCAGCAGTCGGACAGACTATTATGGCTACACCTTC
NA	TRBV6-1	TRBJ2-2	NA	CASLGGVWAGELFF	TGTGCCAGCCTAGGGGGGGTGTGGGCCGGGGAGCTGTTTTTT
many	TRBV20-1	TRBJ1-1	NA	CRGGEDTEAFF	TGCAGGGGAGGGGAGGACACTGAAGCTTTCTTT
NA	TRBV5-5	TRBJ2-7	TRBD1	CASSPGTGASEGYEQYF	TGTGCCAGCAGCCCAGGGACAGGGGCTTCGGAGGGCTACGAGCAGTACTTC
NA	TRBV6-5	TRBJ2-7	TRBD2	CASSYSTSGRPYEQYF	TGTGCCAGCAGTTACTCGACTAGCGGGAGGCCTTACGAGCAGTACTTC
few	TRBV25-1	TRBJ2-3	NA	CASSAGWTASTDTQYF	TGTGCCAGCAGTGCCGGATGGACTGCCAGCACAGATACGCAGTATTTT
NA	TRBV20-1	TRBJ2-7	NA	CSAMTRLYEQYF	TGCAGTGCTATGACTCGGCTATACGAGCAGTACTTC
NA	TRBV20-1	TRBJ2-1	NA	CSAPSGGDEQFF	TGCAGTGCTCCTTCCGGGGGCGATGAGCAGTTCTTC
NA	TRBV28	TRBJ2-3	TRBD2	CASILAGVSTDTQYF	TGTGCCAGCATCCTAGCGGGAGTTAGCACAGATACGCAGTATTTT